This T cell receptor (beta chain) is drawn from a study of cytomegalovirus exposure and HLA in healthy donors. As concerns this clone: Its antigen is still unknown.

V lost 4 bases to trimming and J lost 1 base; unmatched junction nucleotides: 10. The CDR3 has 16 amino acids. CDR1 SGHRS and CDR2 YFSETQ come from the germline V gene. Study observations and caveats: Earlier results showed most TCR beta V segments being productive about 90% or about 30% of the time.

13 Jbeta primers and 60 Vbeta primers were used for the PCR. The data were produced by immunoSEQ multiplex PCR, yet TCRdb's version contains in-frame clones alone and is incomplete. The data hold about 150,000 clones, with about three quarters observed a single time. The rearrangement links TRBV5-1 to TRBJ1-2; 7 bases are a match to TRBD1. The sample comprised PBMCs. The sequence was collected from a woman between 40 and 55 years old in good health and CMV-seronegative. CDR3 region: CASSPDDYRGNYGYTF. The CDR3 DNA sequence: TGCGCCAGCAGCCCTGACGATTACAGGGGTAACTATGGCTACACCTTC.